These 31 T cell receptor beta chains share one sample of origin, sequenced in a study of blood T cell repertoires in COVID-19. Repertoires were generated with immunoSEQ multiplex PCR, while TCRdb's copy carries only in-frame clones and drops some. The data hold around 260,000 clones, with 80% to 95% observed a single time. Sequenced material: PBMCs or T cells enriched from blood (not recorded which). The receptors come from a woman aged 30 to 39 who had recovered from COVID-19.

The chain joins TRBV5-4 to TRBJ2-7; perhaps TRBD2 as D (7 bases). The V end lost 5 bases, the J end lost 4 bases, and 16 bases lay between the germline ends. The CDR3 is made up of 14 amino acids. Germline assignment: CDR1 SGHNT and CDR2 YYREEE (reference sequence). The CDR3: CASRKGGDSYEQYF. The CDR3 nucleotides are TGTGCCAGCAGGAAGGGGGGGGATAGTTACGAGCAGTACTTC.

The chain couples TRBV9 to TRBJ1-1; D not resolved. Deletions cut 5 bases from V and 2 bases from J, with 10 bases between. In germline, CDR1 is SGDLS, CDR2 YYNGEE. The CDR3 is 13 amino acids. The CDR3 sequence is CASSLQDNTEAFF. DNA of the CDR3: TGTGCCAGCAGTCTTCAGGATAACACTGAAGCTTTCTTT. Supplemented by reference TRBV9 and TRBJ1-1, the full variable domain reads DSGVTQTPKHLITATGQRVTLRCSPRSGDLSVYWYQQSLDQGLQFLIQYYNGEERAKGNILERFSAQQFPDLHSELNLSSLELGDSALYFCASSLQDNTEAFFGQGTRLTVV.

The rearrangement joins TRBV5-6 to TRBJ2-5; 10 nucleotides match TRBD1. In germline, CDR1 is SGHDT, CDR2 YYEEEE. The V and J ends lost 1 base and 1 base, in that order; junction bases with no gene match: 4. The CDR3 is 16 amino acids. The DNA for the CDR3 is TGTGCCAGCAGCTTGACCGGGACAGGGGTCCAAGAGACCCAGTACTTC. It codes for CASSLTGTGVQETQYF.

V gene TRBV19 combines with J gene TRBJ1-1, with D unresolved. CDR1 LNHDA and CDR2 SQIVND come from the germline V gene (reference sequence). The CDR3 is 13 amino acids. The ends were cut back, 5 bases at V and 1 base at J, with 8 bases in the middle. The CDR3 nucleotides are TGTGCCAGTAGTTTAACACCGAACACTGAAGCTTTCTTT. Its translation: CASSLTPNTEAFF. Full variable domain (outside the CDR3, taken from reference TRBV19 and TRBJ1-1): DGGITQSPKYLFRKEGQNVTLSCEQNLNHDAMYWYRQDPGQGLRLIYYSQIVNDFQKGDIAEGYSVSREKKESFPLTVTSAQKNPTAFYLCASSLTPNTEAFFGQGTRLTVV.

The chain uses TRBV20-1 and TRBJ1-3; D gene unclear. Trimming left V 3 bases short and J 5 bases short, with 8 bases between. This CDR3 spans 12 amino acids. Germline V gene data show CDR1 as DFQATT and CDR2 as SNEGSKA (reference sequence). CDR3 nucleotides: TGCAGTGCTAGTGGCAGTCGAAACACCATATATTTT. This gives the protein CSASGSRNTIYF.

J is TRBJ1-2 and V is TRBV7-2; weak D call: TRBD1 (5 bases). The CDR3 runs 14 residues. The V gene's germline CDR1 is SGHTA and CDR2 FQGNSA. V was pared by 2 bases and J by 8 bases, with 15 bases between. CDR3 coding DNA: TGTGCCAGCAGCTTAATGTCAGGGAACGACGGCTACACCTTC. Its protein is CASSLMSGNDGYTF.

The rearrangement joins TRBV4-3 to TRBJ2-3; 10 bases fit TRBD2. This CDR3 is 17 amino acids long. V shed 1 base and J 4 bases; nucleotides not matched to a gene: 8. Looked up from germline, CDR1 is LGHNA and CDR2 is YSLEER. The CDR3 DNA reads TGCGCCAGCAGCCAAGTTTCTAGCGGGAGATATGCAGATACGCAGTATTTT. It yields the protein CASSQVSSGRYADTQYF.

V gene TRBV19 combines with J gene TRBJ1-5; 8 bases are a match to TRBD1. CDR1 and CDR2 from the germline V gene are LNHDA and SQIVND (reference sequence). The CDR3 runs to 15 residues. The ends lost 7 bases at V and 6 bases at J; junction bases unmatched: 11. In DNA, the CDR3 is TGTGCCAGTAAGGCAGCACAGGGGGAGGGTCAGCCCCAGCATTTT. Translating it yields CASKAAQGEGQPQHF.

The chain couples TRBV18 to TRBJ2-1; TRBD1 aligns across 7 bases. The CDR3 sequence is 13 residues long. Germline lookup yields CDR1 KGHSH and CDR2 LQKENI. V gave up 4 bases and J gave up 6 bases; unmatched junction bases: 3. CDR3 DNA: TGTGCCAGCTCACTGGGACAGCCCAATGAGCAGTTCTTC. Residues: CASSLGQPNEQFF.

V usage is TRBV9 and J usage is TRBJ1-4; 10 bases line up with TRBD1. Unmatched junction bases numbered 6, after V lost 3 bases and J lost 7 bases. The CDR3 extends over 15 amino acids. Germline V lookup: CDR1 SGDLS, CDR2 YYNGEE. CDR3 in amino acids: CASSARTGGAEKLFF. The CDR3, as DNA: TGTGCCAGCAGCGCGCGGACAGGGGGAGCTGAAAAACTGTTTTTT.

The CDR3 spells CASSGTGNNEQFF. For the CDR3, the DNA is TGTGCCAGCAGTGGGACAGGGAACAATGAGCAGTTCTTC. This chain uses TRBV6-1 with TRBJ2-1, with 8 nucleotides matching TRBD1. V was clipped by 4 bases and J by 5 bases; unmatched bases: 1. CDR1 and CDR2 (germline): MNHNS, SASEGT. CDR3 length: 13 residues.

The chain employs TRBV2 and TRBJ1-1; D is undetermined. This CDR3 region has 12 residues. Germline CDR1 and CDR2: SNHLY and FYNNEI. V shed 2 bases and J shed 7 bases, with 8 bases lying between them. The chain's CDR3 is CASSEMRYEAFF. The CDR3, as DNA: TGTGCCAGCAGTGAAATGAGATATGAAGCTTTCTTT.

The V call is TRBV9, the J call TRBJ1-1, with no clear D. V lost 0 bases to trimming and J lost 1 base, with 10 bases between them. Per germline, CDR1 SGDLS and CDR2 YYNGEE. The CDR3 consists of 15 residues. Here the CDR3 reads CASSVGWSSNTEAFF. The CDR3, as DNA: TGTGCCAGCAGCGTAGGCTGGAGTTCGAACACTGAAGCTTTCTTT. The full variable domain, rest sourced from reference TRBV9 and TRBJ1-1, is DSGVTQTPKHLITATGQRVTLRCSPRSGDLSVYWYQQSLDQGLQFLIQYYNGEERAKGNILERFSAQQFPDLHSELNLSSLELGDSALYFCASSVGWSSNTEAFFGQGTRLTVV.

The chain combines TRBV13 with TRBJ2-1, with 7 bases lining up with TRBD1. Per germline, CDR1 PRHDT and CDR2 FYEKMQ (reference sequence). With V trimmed by 5 bases and J by 6 bases, 7 bases remained unmatched. This CDR3 contains 14 residues. The CDR3 protein is CASSRRQGPNEQFF. The CDR3 DNA sequence: TGTGCCAGCAGCCGACGACAGGGTCCCAATGAGCAGTTCTTC.

V is TRBV28 and J is TRBJ1-2; 10 bases map to TRBD1. Germline V CDR1 and CDR2: MDHEN, SYDVKM. The CDR3 is made up of 12 amino acids. V was pared by 4 bases and J by 10 bases, with 3 bases of the junction left unmatched. The CDR3 loop reads CASSSGQGIYTF. The CDR3 DNA reads TGTGCCAGCAGTTCGGGACAGGGGATCTACACCTTC.

The J gene is TRBJ1-1, the V gene TRBV18; D might be TRBD1 (6 bases). V was trimmed by 6 bases and J by 1 base, leaving 15 bases between them. In germline, CDR1 is KGHSH, CDR2 LQKENI. CDR3 length: 15 amino acids. The CDR3 reads CASSLPLQGNTEAFF. CDR3 DNA: TGTGCCAGCTCTCTCCCTTTACAGGGGAACACTGAAGCTTTCTTT.

The V and J genes are TRBV5-4 and TRBJ1-4; the D is unclear. The CDR3 contains 14 residues. Per the germline V gene, CDR1 is SGHNT and CDR2 is YYREEE (reference sequence). V dropped 2 bases and J dropped 8 bases, with 13 bases sitting between them. The CDR3 is CASSFPGSPEKLFF. The CDR3 nucleotides read TGTGCCAGCAGCTTCCCGGGGTCCCCGGAAAAACTGTTTTTT.

The CDR3 here is CATSDLPNEKLFF. In DNA, the CDR3 is TGTGCCACCAGTGATTTGCCGAATGAAAAACTGTTTTTT. The chain couples TRBV24-1 to TRBJ1-4; D is uncertain. The CDR3 totals 13 residues. Germline-derived CDR1 and CDR2 are KGHDR and SFDVKD. Trimming removed 0 bases at V and 5 bases at J, with 3 bases between.

The chain employs TRBV4-3 and TRBJ1-2, with 8 bases lining up with TRBD1. The CDR3 consists of 17 residues. V gave up 1 base and J gave up 5 bases; unmatched junction bases: 12. The germline CDR1 and CDR2 sequences are LGHNA and YSLEER. CDR3: CASSQGSRTGRYYGYTF. In DNA, the CDR3 is TGCGCCAGCAGCCAAGGGTCAAGGACAGGGAGATATTATGGCTACACCTTC.

The chain uses TRBV6-2 or TRBV6-3 and TRBJ1-2; tentative D call: TRBD1 (5 bases). CDR1 and CDR2 (germline): MNHEY, SVGEGT. This CDR3 spans 14 amino acids. Trimming pared 4 bases from V and 5 bases from J, leaving 14 bases between. The CDR3 DNA reads as TGTGCCAGCAGTTCCATAGGAGGGGTGTATGGCTACACCTTC. It is translated as CASSSIGGVYGYTF.

The chain carries TRBV28 and TRBJ1-1; the D is unclear. CDR1 is MDHEN, CDR2 SYDVKM, per germline. The CDR3 totals 11 residues. V was cut by 7 bases and J by 2 bases, with 5 bases left in between. The CDR3 sequence is CASTSNTEAFF. CDR3 nucleotides: TGTGCCAGCACCTCTAACACTGAAGCTTTCTTT.

This clone showed up just once. The CDR3 region has the DNA TGTGCCAGCAGAGTTAGCGGGACGAGCTCCTACAATGAGCAGTTCTTC. Protein product: CASRVSGTSSYNEQFF. The chain couples TRBV2 to TRBJ2-1; 8 nucleotides agree with TRBD2. Losses at the gene ends were 6 bases for V and 0 bases for J; bases not matched to a gene: 7. Per the germline V gene, CDR1 is SNHLY and CDR2 is FYNNEI. The CDR3 loop spans 16 amino acids. The complete variable domain, with remaining parts taken from reference TRBV2 and TRBJ2-1, reads EPEVTQTPSHQVTQMGQEVILRCVPISNHLYFYWYRQILGQKVEFLVSFYNNEISEKSEIFDDQFSVERPDGSNFTLKIRSTKLEDSAMYFCASRVSGTSSYNEQFFGPGTRLTVL.

The rearrangement uses TRBV30 and TRBJ1-5; possibly TRBD1 for D (6 bases). Germline CDR1 reads GTSNPN; CDR2 reads SVGIG (reference sequence). Trimming pared 1 base from V and 1 base from J, leaving 11 bases between. This CDR3 has 15 residues. The CDR3 loop reads CAWSEGDRSNQPQHF. In DNA, the CDR3 is TGTGCCTGGAGTGAGGGGGATAGGAGCAATCAGCCCCAGCATTTT.

This clone was seen just once. The chain combines TRBV6-5 with TRBJ1-2, with D possibly matching TRBD1 (5 bases). The CDR3 runs to 13 residues. Germline V gene sequence: CDR1 MNHEY, CDR2 SVGAGI. V dropped 8 bases and J dropped 8 bases, with 18 bases sitting between them. For the CDR3, the DNA is TGTGCCAGCTCTCAAGGGGCGTTGGGGGGCTACACCTTC. It codes for CASSQGALGGYTF.

J is TRBJ1-4 and V is TRBV2; D is ambiguous. In germline, CDR1 is SNHLY, CDR2 FYNNEI. V lost 8 bases and J 4 bases, leaving 11 bases between the germline ends. The CDR3 totals 13 residues. CDR3 nucleotide sequence: TGTGCCAGCGAGCCCGGGGTTAATGAAAAACTGTTTTTT. This translates into CASEPGVNEKLFF.

This clone was seen a single time. This rearrangement joins TRBV6-5 to TRBJ1-2, with 10 bases that match TRBD1. There are 14 residues in the CDR3. The germline V gene has CDR1 MNHEY and CDR2 SVGAGI. The junction had 6 bases not matched to a gene; V was cut back by 7 bases and J by 4 bases. The CDR3 sequence is CASKWTGGSYGYTF. Here the CDR3 DNA reads TGTGCCAGCAAATGGACAGGGGGGAGCTATGGCTACACCTTC.

This clone showed up just once. The CDR3 protein is CASSRNSGNTIYF. CDR3 in DNA: TGTGCCAGCAGTCGTAACTCTGGAAACACCATATATTTT. The rearrangement links TRBV28 to TRBJ1-3; D gene unclear. V lost 5 bases and J 0 bases, leaving 5 bases between the germline ends. This CDR3 comprises 13 residues. Germline loops: CDR1 MDHEN, CDR2 SYDVKM.

V is TRBV7-9 and J is TRBJ2-1; unclear D gene. The germline gives CDR1 SEHNR, CDR2 FQNEAQ (reference sequence). The V and J ends lost 7 bases and 4 bases respectively, with 17 bases between them. This CDR3 has 15 residues. In nucleotides, the CDR3 is TGTGCCAGCACACCCAGAGGTGACGGGTACAATGAGCAGTTCTTC. Residues: CASTPRGDGYNEQFF.

This chain joins TRBV10-2 and TRBJ2-7, with D perhaps matching TRBD1 (5 bases). V was trimmed by 6 bases and J by 4 bases, leaving 16 bases between them. CDR1 WSHSY and CDR2 SAAADI come from the germline V gene. The CDR3 totals 14 residues. CDR3 nucleotides: TGCGCCAGCAGCCCACCGGACACCGAGTACGAGCAGTACTTC. Translated: CASSPPDTEYEQYF.

The chain links TRBV5-8 to TRBJ2-7; D unresolved. Per germline, CDR1 SGHTS and CDR2 YDEGEE. The V end lost 5 bases, the J end lost 0 bases, and 3 bases lay between the germline ends. CDR3 size: 11 residues. Here the CDR3 DNA reads TGTGCCAGCAGGAGCTCCTACGAGCAGTACTTC. Encoded protein: CASRSSYEQYF.

The V gene is TRBV7-2, the J gene TRBJ2-5; D unclear. The length of the CDR3 is 14 residues. The V gene lost 5 bases and the J gene lost 2 bases, with 12 bases spanning the gap. Germline V CDR1 and CDR2: SGHTA, FQGNSA. CDR3 DNA: TGTGCCAGCAGCCAATCCGGGTTACAAGAGACCCAGTACTTC. As protein: CASSQSGLQETQYF.